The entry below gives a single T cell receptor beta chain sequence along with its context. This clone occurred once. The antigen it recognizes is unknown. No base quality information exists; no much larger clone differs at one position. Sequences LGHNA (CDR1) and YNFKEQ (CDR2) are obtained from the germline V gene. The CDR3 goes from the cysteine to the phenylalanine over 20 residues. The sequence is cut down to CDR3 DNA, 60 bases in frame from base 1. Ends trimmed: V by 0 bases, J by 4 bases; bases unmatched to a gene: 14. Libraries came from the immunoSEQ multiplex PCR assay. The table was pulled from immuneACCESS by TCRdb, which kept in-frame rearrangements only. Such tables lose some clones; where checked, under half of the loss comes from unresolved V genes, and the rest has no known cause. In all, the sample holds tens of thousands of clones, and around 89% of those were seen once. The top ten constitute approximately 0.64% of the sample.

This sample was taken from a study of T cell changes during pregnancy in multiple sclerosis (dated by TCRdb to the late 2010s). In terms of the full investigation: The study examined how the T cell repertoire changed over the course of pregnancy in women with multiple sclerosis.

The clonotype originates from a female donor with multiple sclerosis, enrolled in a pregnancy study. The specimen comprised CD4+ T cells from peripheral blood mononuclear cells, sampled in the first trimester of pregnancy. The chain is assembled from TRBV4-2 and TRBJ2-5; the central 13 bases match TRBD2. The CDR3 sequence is CASSQEVIGTSGILGETQYF. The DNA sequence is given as TGTGCCAGCAGCCAAGAAGTCATAGGGACTAGCGGGATTTTAGGAGAGACCCAGTACTTC.